One and the same sample provided the 14 T cell receptor beta chains below, sequenced in a study of pediatric ulcerative colitis. Data came from immunoSEQ multiplex PCR; TCRdb stores just in-frame clones and leaves some out. There are roughly 54,000 clones in the sample; around 87% occur only once, and over 1.3% lies in the top ten. Material: blood. Receptor source: a boy aged 5-17 years who was a control in a study of pediatric ulcerative colitis.

The gene calls are TRBV2 and TRBJ2-7; TRBD2 is a possible D gene (5 bases). Trimming cost V 8 bases and J 1 base, with 15 bases left between them. Germline assignment: CDR1 SNHLY and CDR2 FYNNEI. This CDR3 region has 14 residues. CDR3 in DNA: TGTGCCAGCGTTGGACTCAGCAAGTCCTACGAGCAGTACTTC. It translates to CASVGLSKSYEQYF.

This clone was counted once. The V gene is TRBV7-9, the J gene TRBJ2-7; TRBD1 matches at 7 bases. The CDR3 covers 14 residues. The germline CDR1 and CDR2 sequences are SEHNR and FQNEAQ (reference sequence). After removal of 4 bases from V and 4 bases from J, the junction contained 7 bases not matched to a gene. CDR3 amino acids: CASSSQDRTYEQYF. The CDR3 coding sequence is TGTGCCAGCAGCTCACAGGACAGGACATACGAGCAGTACTTC.

The chain links TRBV9 to TRBJ2-1; weak D call: TRBD2 (5 bases). The CDR3 length is 17 residues. CDR1 and CDR2 (germline): SGDLS, YYNGEE. Trimming removed 0 bases at V and 7 bases at J, with 20 bases between. The CDR3 DNA reads TGTGCCAGCAGCGTAGGGCTGGCGGGCTTCCACCCTAATGAGCAGTTCTTC. It translates to CASSVGLAGFHPNEQFF.

The chain joins TRBV7-2 to TRBJ2-6, with unresolved D. Germline-derived CDR1 and CDR2 are SGHTA and FQGNSA. The V gene lost 2 bases and the J gene lost 0 bases, with 8 bases spanning the gap. The CDR3 is made up of 16 amino acids. The CDR3 DNA is TGTGCCAGCAGCTTATTTTTGGTCTCTGGGGCCAACGTCCTGACTTTC. This encodes CASSLFLVSGANVLTF.

In this sample, this clone turned up a few times. The CDR3 nucleotides are TGTGCCAGCAGCTTGGAGGGGAGGGACACTGAAGCTTTCTTT. It is translated as CASSLEGRDTEAFF. The V gene is TRBV5-4, the J gene TRBJ1-1; D may be TRBD1 (5 bases). Germline assignment: CDR1 SGHNT and CDR2 YYREEE (reference sequence). Trimming stripped 0 bases from V and 3 bases from J, with 9 bases between. CDR3 size: 14 residues.

The chain is built from TRBV11-3 and TRBJ2-1; 11 bases fit TRBD2. V trimming: 3 bases; J trimming: 15 bases; junction bases outside the gene matches: 7. The CDR3 totals 13 residues. CDR1 is SGHNT, CDR2 YENEEA, per germline. The CDR3: CASSLVSGGGMFF. CDR3 nucleotide sequence: TGTGCCAGCAGCTTGGTTAGCGGGGGGGGCATGTTCTTC.

This clone has more than one count but fewer than ten. The rearrangement links TRBV4-3 to TRBJ1-2, with D maybe TRBD1 (5 bases). CDR3 length equals 15 residues. V was pared by 0 bases and J by 4 bases, with 12 bases between. Germline assignment: CDR1 LGHNA and CDR2 YSLEER. The CDR3 here is CASSQDLGRGYGYTF. CDR3 nucleotide sequence: TGCGCCAGCAGCCAAGATCTGGGGCGGGGCTATGGCTACACCTTC.

The rearrangement links TRBV7-2 to TRBJ2-3, with D perhaps TRBD2 (6 bases). The CDR3 extends over 14 amino acids. Germline V gene data show CDR1 as SGHTA and CDR2 as FQGNSA. V gave up 0 bases and J gave up 3 bases, with 7 bases separating them. The CDR3 region is CASSLAGGTDTQYF. CDR3 DNA sequence: TGTGCCAGCAGCTTAGCCGGGGGAACAGATACGCAGTATTTT. Supplemented by reference TRBV7-2 and TRBJ2-3, the full variable domain reads GAGVSQSPSNKVTEKGKDVELRCDPISGHTALYWYRQSLGQGLEFLIYFQGNSAPDKSGLPSDRFSAERTGGSVSTLTIQRTQQEDSAVYLCASSLAGGTDTQYFGPGTRLTVL.

The V and J genes are TRBV2 and TRBJ2-2; no reliable D call. The V end lost 6 bases, the J end lost 4 bases, and 9 bases lay between the germline ends. This CDR3 region has 13 residues. Germline-derived CDR1 and CDR2 are SNHLY and FYNNEI. The DNA of the CDR3 is TGTGCCAGCAGAAGGTGGGGCACCGGGGAGCTGTTTTTT. Translated: CASRRWGTGELFF.

The chain couples TRBV5-6 to TRBJ1-4; D is undetermined. Germline values: CDR1 SGHDT, CDR2 YYEEEE. The CDR3 contains 13 residues. V dropped 0 bases and J dropped 11 bases, with 11 bases sitting between them. CDR3 loop: CASSLASFSKLFF. CDR3 nucleotides: TGTGCCAGCAGCTTGGCCAGTTTTTCGAAACTGTTTTTT.

The rearrangement uses TRBV6-1 and TRBJ1-1, with 9 bases that match TRBD1. This CDR3 is 15 amino acids long. The V gene's germline CDR1 is MNHNS and CDR2 SASEGT. V shed 7 bases and J 0 bases; nucleotides not matched to a gene: 6. The CDR3 coding sequence is TGTGCCAGCACGGGGACAGGGATCATGAACACTGAAGCTTTCTTT. Translating it yields CASTGTGIMNTEAFF.

The chain combines TRBV18 with TRBJ1-1, with D perhaps TRBD1 (6 bases). The ends were cut back, 2 bases at V and 1 base at J, with 11 bases in the middle. CDR1 KGHSH and CDR2 LQKENI come from the germline V gene. The CDR3 has 15 amino acids. CDR3 amino acids: CASSPTGWGNTEAFF. CDR3 coding DNA: TGTGCCAGCTCACCAACAGGGTGGGGGAACACTGAAGCTTTCTTT.

The chain couples TRBV19 to TRBJ2-5; D tentatively reads TRBD1 or TRBD2 (6 bases each). This CDR3 is 17 amino acids long. Germline V CDR1 and CDR2: LNHDA, SQIVND (reference sequence). Trimming removed 6 bases at V and 4 bases at J, with 24 bases between. The CDR3 nucleotides read TGTGCCAGTAGGGACCACGGGGGCCGCCGAATCGGAGAGACCCAGTACTTC. Its protein is CASRDHGGRRIGETQYF.

This chain joins TRBV29-1 and TRBJ2-7, with TRBD1 matching over 8 bases. The CDR3 is 14 residues long. Germline CDR1 is SQVTM and CDR2 is ANQGSEA. V was pared by 5 bases and J by 6 bases, with 12 bases of the junction left unmatched. CDR3: CSVTGQGQSIEQYF. CDR3 nucleotide sequence: TGCAGCGTTACCGGACAGGGACAATCCATCGAGCAGTACTTC.